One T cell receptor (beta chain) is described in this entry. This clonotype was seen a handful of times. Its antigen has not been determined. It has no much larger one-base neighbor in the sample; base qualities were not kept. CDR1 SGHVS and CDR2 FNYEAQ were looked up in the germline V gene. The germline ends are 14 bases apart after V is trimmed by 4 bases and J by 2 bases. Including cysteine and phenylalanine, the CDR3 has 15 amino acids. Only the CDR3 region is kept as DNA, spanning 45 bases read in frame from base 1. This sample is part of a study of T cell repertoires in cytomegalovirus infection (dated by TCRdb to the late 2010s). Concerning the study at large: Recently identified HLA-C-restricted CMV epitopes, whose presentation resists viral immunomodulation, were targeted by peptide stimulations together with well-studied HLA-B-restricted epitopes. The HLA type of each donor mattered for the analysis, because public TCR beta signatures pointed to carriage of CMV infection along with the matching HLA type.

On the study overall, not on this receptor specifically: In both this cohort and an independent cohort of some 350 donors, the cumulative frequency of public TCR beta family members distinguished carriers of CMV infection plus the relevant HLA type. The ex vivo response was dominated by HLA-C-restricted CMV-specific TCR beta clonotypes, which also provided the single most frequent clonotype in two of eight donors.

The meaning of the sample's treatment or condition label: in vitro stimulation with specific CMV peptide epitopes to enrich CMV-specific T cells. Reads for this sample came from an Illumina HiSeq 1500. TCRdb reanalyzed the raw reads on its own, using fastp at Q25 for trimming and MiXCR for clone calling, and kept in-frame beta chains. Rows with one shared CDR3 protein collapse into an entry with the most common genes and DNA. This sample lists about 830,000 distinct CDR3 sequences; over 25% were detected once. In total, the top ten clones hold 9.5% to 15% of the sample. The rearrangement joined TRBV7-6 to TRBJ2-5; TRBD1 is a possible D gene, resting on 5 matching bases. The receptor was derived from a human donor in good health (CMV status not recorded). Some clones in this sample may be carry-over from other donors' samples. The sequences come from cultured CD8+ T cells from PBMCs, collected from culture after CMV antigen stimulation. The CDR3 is CASSSTPREQETQYF. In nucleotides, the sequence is TGTGCCAGCAGCTCAACCCCCAGGGAACAAGAGACCCAGTACTTC.